This is a list of T cell receptor beta chains from one sample in a study of control samples from healthy donors and cancer patients. Profiled with immunoSEQ multiplex PCR; TCRdb holds only in-frame clones, not every one. The sample lists fewer than 110,000 clones; roughly 90% were seen once. The source material was PBMCs. All receptors come from a man in his 60s with lung cancer. Each CDR3 is given with its conserved first and last residue. A D gene is named only where the DNA matches it firmly. Where a row states a size, it is once, few, many or the class of an expanded clone; other rows omit it.

>TRBJ1-1|few|TRBV4-1|-
CASSPSAMNTEAFF
TGCGCCAGCAGCCCGTCGGCGATGAACACTGAAGCTTTCTTT
>TRBJ1-2|many|TRBV7-8|TRBD1
CASSLKRDRVNYGYTF
TGTGCCAGCAGCTTAAAACGGGACAGAGTAAACTATGGCTACACCTTC
>TRBJ1-6|few|TRBV6-6|TRBD1
CAHQPGTAGSPLHF
TGTGCCCACCAGCCCGGGACAGCTGGCTCACCCCTCCACTTT
>TRBJ1-1|-|TRBV10-1|-
CASSESLNTEAFF
TGCGCCAGCAGTGAGTCGTTGAACACTGAAGCTTTCTTT
>TRBJ1-5|-|TRBV6-5|-
CASSPRYDVGPQHF
TGTGCCAGCAGTCCCCGTTATGACGTGGGGCCCCAGCATTTT
>TRBJ1-2|-|TRBV27|TRBD1
CASSSMTGGDDYGYTF
TGTGCCAGCAGTTCCATGACAGGGGGCGACGACTATGGCTACACCTTC
>TRBJ1-4|-|TRBV9|-
CASSVVQGEKLFF
TGTGCCAGCAGCGTAGTGCAGGGGGAAAAACTGTTTTTT
>TRBJ1-1|-|TRBV3-1/TRBV3-2|-
CASRKNRDDTEAFF
TGTGCCAGCAGAAAGAACAGGGACGACACTGAAGCTTTCTTT
>TRBJ2-3|many|TRBV12-5|-
CASGLVEDGHVRPSTDTQYF
TGTGCTAGTGGTTTGGTAGAGGACGGTCACGTACGACCGAGCACAGATACGCAGTATTTT
>TRBJ1-1|-|TRBV2|-
CASSRLTDSEAFF
TGTGCCAGCAGTCGACTGACGGACAGTGAAGCTTTCTTT
>TRBJ2-2|-|TRBV24-1|TRBD2
CATSDFGLAGGRNTGELFF
TGTGCCACCAGTGATTTCGGACTAGCGGGGGGAAGGAACACCGGGGAGCTGTTTTTT
>TRBJ2-5|-|TRBV18|-
CASSRDSGLDQETQYF
TGTGCCAGCTCGCGGGACAGCGGTTTGGACCAAGAGACCCAGTACTTC
>TRBJ1-5|-|TRBV2|-
CASSASDRIQAQHF
TGTGCCAGCAGTGCTTCTGACAGGATTCAGGCCCAGCATTTT
>TRBJ2-2|once|TRBV21-1|-
CASSKGPGGSHTGELFF
TGTGCCAGCAGCAAAGGGCCGGGGGGATCGCACACCGGGGAGCTGTTTTTT
>TRBJ2-2|-|TRBV7-3|TRBD1
CASSPSQGQFTGELFF
TGTGCCAGCAGCCCTTCCCAGGGACAGTTCACCGGGGAGCTGTTTTTT
>TRBJ2-7|-|TRBV6-5|-
CASSTLGEQYF
TGTGCCAGCAGCACCCTGGGGGAGCAGTACTTC
>TRBJ2-1|-|TRBV6-5|-
CASSQRLVGHEQFF
TGTGCCAGCAGCCAAAGACTAGTTGGGCATGAGCAGTTCTTC
>TRBJ2-1|-|TRBV5-6|-
CASLRTAAYNEQFF
TGTGCCAGCTTAAGGACAGCTGCCTACAATGAGCAGTTCTTC
>TRBJ1-1|-|TRBV27|-
CASSSRGKNTEAFF
TGTGCCAGCAGTTCCCGAGGGAAGAACACTGAAGCTTTCTTT
>TRBJ1-1|-|TRBV7-9|-
CASSLDPNTEAFF
TGTGCCAGCAGCTTAGACCCGAACACTGAAGCTTTCTTT